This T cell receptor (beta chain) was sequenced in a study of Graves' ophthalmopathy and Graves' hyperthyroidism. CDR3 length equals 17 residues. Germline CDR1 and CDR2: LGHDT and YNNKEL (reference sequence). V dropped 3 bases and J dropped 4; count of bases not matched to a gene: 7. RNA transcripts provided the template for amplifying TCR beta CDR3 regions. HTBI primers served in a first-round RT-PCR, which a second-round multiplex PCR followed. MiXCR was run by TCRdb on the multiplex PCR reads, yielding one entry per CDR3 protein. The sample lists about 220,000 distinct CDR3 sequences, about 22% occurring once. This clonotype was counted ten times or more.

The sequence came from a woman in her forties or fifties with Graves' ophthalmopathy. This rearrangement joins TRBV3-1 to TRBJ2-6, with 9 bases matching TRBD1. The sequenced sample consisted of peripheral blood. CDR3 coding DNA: TGTGCCAGCAGCCAGTTACAGGGGGCGTTCGGGGCCAACGTCCTGACTTTC. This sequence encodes CASSQLQGAFGANVLTF.